This T cell receptor (beta chain) originates from a study of early T cells in non-severe SARS-CoV-2 infection. The CDR3 extends over 16 amino acids. V was clipped by 0 bases and J by 1 base; unmatched bases: 6. The germline V gene encodes CDR1 LNHDA and CDR2 SQIVND (reference sequence). This clonotype was seen at least ten times. Each CDR3 protein gets one entry after TCRdb re-called the 5' RACE reads with MiXCR. The sample yields roughly 27,000 distinct CDR3 sequences, 8.5% to 10% seen once. The sequencing sample was made of whole blood. The chain links TRBV19 to TRBJ2-7; TRBD1 matches at 7 bases. The clonotype comes from an adult who was a healthcare worker with PCR-confirmed SARS-CoV-2 infection or an uninfected control (not recorded which). In nucleotides, the CDR3 is TGTGCCAGTAGTATAGACCCGGGACAGCTATCCTACGAGCAGTACTTC. Translated: CASSIDPGQLSYEQYF.